The clone carrying this T cell receptor beta chain was detected only once. The antigen remains undetermined. The data belong to a study of OX40 agonist ivuxolimab in advanced cancers. Study-wide results and limits: Low clonal expansion, among the lowest seen, marked partial responders at 0.1-3.0 mg/kg.

CDR1 and CDR2 from the germline V gene are SGHRS and YFSETQ. The CDR3 spans 15 residues. Trimming shortened V by 0 bases and J by 0 bases, and 8 bases separated the two germline ends. Repertoires were generated with immunoSEQ multiplex PCR, while TCRdb's copy carries only in-frame clones and drops some. The repertoire holds roughly 28,000 clones, roughly 87% seen once, with roughly 15% in the top ten. The chain recombines TRBV5-1 with TRBJ2-3; possible D gene TRBD1, 5 bases. This specimen was CD4+ or CD8+ T cells sorted from blood, taken in a trial of the OX40 agonist ivuxolimab. The receptor comes from an adult with an advanced solid tumor such as melanoma, head and neck, liver or kidney cancer. CDR3: CASSLGAGSTDTQYF. The CDR3 nucleotides are TGCGCCAGCAGCTTGGGTGCAGGGAGCACAGATACGCAGTATTTT.